One sample yielded the 30 T cell receptor beta chains listed below, sequenced in a study of T cells in Graves' hyperthyroidism and ophthalmopathy. TCR beta CDR3 regions were amplified from RNA. First-round RT-PCR targeting the TCR CDR3 was performed with the HTBI primer set. Using its own MiXCR run on the multiplex PCR reads, TCRdb lists one record per CDR3 protein. The data show roughly 500,000 distinct CDR3 sequences, approximately 25% seen once. The sample was blood. The receptors originated from a woman aged 30 to 39 with Graves' ophthalmopathy.

This clonotype came up many times. The rearrangement uses TRBV11-3 and TRBJ2-2; 13 positions match TRBD2. Germline V CDR1 and CDR2: SGHNT, YENEEA. Unmatched junction bases numbered 12, after V lost 1 base and J lost 4 bases. CDR3 length: 20 residues. The CDR3 region has the DNA TGTGCCAGCAGCTTAGGGGACAGGAGGACTAGCGGGGGATTCACCGGGGAGCTGTTTTTT. This gives the protein CASSLGDRRTSGGFTGELFF. Variable domain in full (rest from reference TRBV11-3 and TRBJ2-2): EAGVVQSPRYKIIEKKQPVAFWCNPISGHNTLYWYLQNLGQGPELLIRYENEEAVDDSQLPKDRFSAERLKGVDSTLKIQPAELGDSAVYLCASSLGDRRTSGGFTGELFFGEGSRLTVL.

This clonotype was seen ten or more times. This rearrangement joins TRBV7-2 to TRBJ2-2; no clear D gene. The germline V gene encodes CDR1 SGHTA and CDR2 FQGNSA. The ends were cut back, 5 bases at V and 1 base at J, with 8 bases in the middle. This CDR3 region has 14 residues. CDR3 in amino acids: CASSNNWNTGELFF. DNA of the CDR3: TGTGCCAGCAGCAATAACTGGAACACCGGGGAGCTGTTTTTT.

This clonotype was seen repeatedly, ten times or more. The J gene is TRBJ1-1, the V gene TRBV27; no firm D call. Germline V gives CDR1 MNHEY, CDR2 SMNVEV (reference sequence). The CDR3 covers 12 residues. Trimming stripped 6 bases from V and 4 bases from J, with 9 bases between. CDR3 amino acids: CASRKLGTEAFF. CDR3 DNA sequence: TGTGCCAGCAGAAAACTGGGCACTGAAGCTTTCTTT.

The genes are TRBV7-6 and TRBJ2-1; TRBD2 matches 14 bases. V shed 5 bases and J 7 bases; nucleotides not matched to a gene: 7. CDR3 size: 16 residues. Germline V lookup: CDR1 SGHVS, CDR2 FNYEAQ. The CDR3 reads CASSTRLAGGLNEQFF. In DNA, the CDR3 is TGTGCCAGCAGCACCAGACTAGCGGGGGGGCTGAATGAGCAGTTCTTC.

This clonotype came up a few times. The genes are TRBV4-2 and TRBJ1-6; 7 positions agree with TRBD1. This CDR3 is built from 14 residues. Trimming took 2 bases from V and 9 from J; bases not matched to a gene: 4. CDR1 is LGHNA, CDR2 YNFKEQ, per germline. The CDR3 here is CASSQYRGSSPLHF. The DNA for the CDR3 is TGTGCCAGCAGCCAATACAGGGGAAGTTCACCCCTCCACTTT.

This clonotype was counted ten times or more. V and J are TRBV12-3 or TRBV12-4 and TRBJ1-2; no clear D gene. This CDR3 contains 13 residues. Trimming removed 8 bases from V and 0 bases from J, with 10 bases in between. In DNA, the CDR3 is TGTGCCAGCGTCCTGAGTCCTAACTATGGCTACACCTTC. Amino acids: CASVLSPNYGYTF.

This clonotype was found many times. The V and J genes are TRBV18 and TRBJ1-2; D gene uncertain. From germline, CDR1 is KGHSH and CDR2 LQKENI. The length of the CDR3 is 14 residues. Trimming took off 3 bases at V and 3 bases at J, with 11 bases between the two ends. CDR3 in amino acids: CASSPSGIDYGYTF. CDR3 bases: TGTGCCAGCTCACCGTCGGGGATAGACTATGGCTACACCTTC.

J is TRBJ2-7 and V is TRBV11-2; 8 nucleotides align to TRBD2. The V gene's germline CDR1 is SGHAT and CDR2 FQNNGV. CDR3 size: 13 residues. V trimming: 4 bases; J trimming: 4 bases; junction bases outside the gene matches: 3. The CDR3 nucleotides are TGTGCCAGCAGCTCGGGACTAGTTTACGAGCAGTACTTC. Encoded protein: CASSSGLVYEQYF.

This clonotype was detected many times. CDR3: CASSLRNYGYTF. The CDR3 nucleotides read TGTGCCAGCAGCCTACGTAACTATGGCTACACCTTC. V and J are TRBV7-9 and TRBJ1-2; unclear D gene. Trimming removed 5 bases at V and 1 base at J, with 5 bases between. CDR3 size: 12 residues. Per the germline V gene, CDR1 is SEHNR and CDR2 is FQNEAQ (reference sequence).

The sample holds many counts of this clonotype. This chain connects TRBV6-2 or TRBV6-3 to TRBJ2-5, with 14 bases matching TRBD2. CDR3 length: 19 amino acids. V shed 2 bases, J shed 2 bases, and the junction held 10 bases outside the gene matches. Germline loops: CDR1 MNHEY, CDR2 SVGEGT. CDR3 DNA sequence: TGTGCCAGCAGTTACCCCCGGACTAGCGGGGGGCGGGAGCAAGAGACCCAGTACTTC. Encoded protein: CASSYPRTSGGREQETQYF.

This clonotype was found many times. The V and J genes are TRBV7-9 and TRBJ1-3, with 8 bases identical to TRBD1. This CDR3 contains 16 residues. V shed 5 bases and J 0 bases; nucleotides not matched to a gene: 6. Germline V CDR1 and CDR2: SEHNR, FQNEAQ (reference sequence). CDR3 nucleotide sequence: TGTGCCAGCAGCCCGACGGACAGGGTCTCTGGAAACACCATATATTTT. It is translated as CASSPTDRVSGNTIYF.

This chain uses TRBV20-1 with TRBJ2-7, with D unresolved. The length of the CDR3 is 15 residues. V gave up 3 bases and J gave up 2 bases, with 17 bases separating them. CDR1 and CDR2 (germline): DFQATT, SNEGSKA (reference sequence). The CDR3 loop reads CSASPGQAEAYEQYF. CDR3 in DNA: TGCAGTGCTAGTCCCGGGCAGGCCGAGGCCTACGAGCAGTACTTC.

The gene calls are TRBV19 and TRBJ1-1; a possible D gene is TRBD1 (6 bases). V lost 6 bases and J lost 5, with 10 bases in between. This CDR3 comprises 12 residues. Germline CDR1 reads LNHDA; CDR2 reads SQIVND (reference sequence). CDR3 bases: TGTGCCAGTAGCTGGACAGCTACTGAAGCTTTCTTT. Its translation is CASSWTATEAFF.

This clonotype showed up many times. The chain employs TRBV11-2 and TRBJ1-1, with TRBD1 identical over 9 bases. There are 18 residues in the CDR3. Germline V CDR1 and CDR2: SGHAT, FQNNGV. With 0 bases clipped from V and 0 bases from J, the junction kept 8 bases outside the gene matches. CDR3 sequence: CASSLDRDREILNTEAFF. The CDR3 DNA is TGTGCCAGCAGCTTAGACCGGGACAGGGAGATTTTGAACACTGAAGCTTTCTTT.

The J gene is TRBJ1-2, the V gene TRBV5-3, with D hard to call. Being an ORF, TRBV5-3 has a function that is uncertain. The CDR3 contains 12 residues. Trimming cost V 8 bases and J 4 bases, with 12 bases left between them. Here the CDR3 DNA reads TGTGCCAGCAGCCCGCCCTCCTATGGCTACACCTTC. It codes for CASSPPSYGYTF.

This clonotype was recorded at least ten times. The chain carries TRBV28 and TRBJ1-1, with D unresolved. V gave up 3 bases and J gave up 2 bases, with 13 bases separating them. The V gene's germline CDR1 is MDHEN and CDR2 SYDVKM. CDR3 length equals 15 residues. In DNA form, the CDR3 reads TGTGCCAGCAGTTTGATGGGCGGCGGAAACACTGAAGCTTTCTTT. It specifies CASSLMGGGNTEAFF.

This chain uses TRBV6-1 with TRBJ2-2; 11 bases align to TRBD2. The CDR3 has 18 amino acids. Germline CDR1 and CDR2: MNHNS and SASEGT. The ends lost 4 bases at V and 3 bases at J; junction bases unmatched: 10. In DNA, the CDR3 is TGTGCCAGCAGTGTCCTACTACTAGCGGGAGCGGACACCGGGGAGCTGTTTTTT. It codes for CASSVLLLAGADTGELFF.

J is TRBJ1-2 and V is TRBV12-3 or TRBV12-4; D is unresolved. The V end was cut by 6 bases, the J end by 8 bases, with 16 bases between. The CDR3 covers 13 residues. The CDR3 loop reads CASRAEAVSGYTF. In nucleotides, the CDR3 is TGTGCCAGCAGGGCCGAGGCGGTTTCAGGCTACACCTTC.

This clonotype showed up many times. The chain employs TRBV13 and TRBJ2-5; D remains ambiguous. Germline V lookup: CDR1 PRHDT, CDR2 FYEKMQ (reference sequence). The CDR3 contains 12 residues. V dropped 3 bases and J dropped 4 bases, with 6 bases sitting between them. This CDR3 reads CASSFYRETQYF. Here the CDR3 DNA reads TGTGCCAGCAGCTTTTACCGAGAGACCCAGTACTTC.

The table lists this clonotype with many counts. The V call is TRBV4-1, the J call TRBJ1-1; D is possibly TRBD1 (6 bases). Trimming took off 5 bases at V and 4 bases at J, with 20 bases between the two ends. This CDR3 contains 16 residues. Germline CDR1 reads MGHRA; CDR2 reads YSYEKL. The DNA for the CDR3 is TGCGCCAGCAGCAGGAGGATGGGGGGCACGGGCACTGAAGCTTTCTTT. Translating it yields CASSRRMGGTGTEAFF.

At least ten counts were recorded for this clonotype. V is TRBV12-3 or TRBV12-4 and J is TRBJ2-6; TRBD1 agrees at 8 bases. The V and J ends lost 6 bases and 4 bases, in that order; junction bases with no gene match: 8. The CDR3 loop spans 16 amino acids. The CDR3 DNA sequence: TGTGCCAGCAGCCTAGACAGGGGCTCGGGGGCCAACGTCCTGACTTTC. Amino acid sequence: CASSLDRGSGANVLTF.

The chain links TRBV28 to TRBJ2-7, with a possible D match to TRBD2 (6 bases). CDR3 length equals 14 residues. Germline V gives CDR1 MDHEN, CDR2 SYDVKM. V was pared by 6 bases and J by 2 bases, with 14 bases between. CDR3 DNA sequence: TGTGCCAGCAGCCCTAGCGTCCTACCCTACGAGCAGTACTTC. Translation gives CASSPSVLPYEQYF.

This clonotype has ten or more counts. The genes are TRBV19 and TRBJ1-1; 7 bases are shared with TRBD1. The CDR3 runs to 14 residues. J lost 0 bases, V lost 3 bases, and 1 base had no gene match. CDR1 is LNHDA and CDR2 is SQIVND in the germline V gene (reference sequence). CDR3 bases: TGTGCCAGTAGTATGGACAGGTTGAACACTGAAGCTTTCTTT. This gives the protein CASSMDRLNTEAFF.

In its sample, this clonotype was seen many times. The chain joins TRBV12-3 or TRBV12-4 to TRBJ1-1; no definite D call. The CDR3 sequence is 11 residues long. Trimming removed 3 bases at V and 7 bases at J, with 6 bases between. For the CDR3, the DNA is TGTGCCAGCAGTTTCCTATATGAAGCTTTCTTT. Encoded protein: CASSFLYEAFF.

V is TRBV2 and J is TRBJ1-1; no clear D. The CDR3 spans 11 residues. Per germline, CDR1 SNHLY and CDR2 FYNNEI. V lost 5 bases, J lost 9 bases, and 10 bases lay in between. The CDR3 sequence is CASSLRHKAFF. The CDR3 DNA follows: TGTGCCAGCAGTCTAAGACATAAAGCTTTCTTT.

The J gene is TRBJ2-5, the V gene TRBV6-1; D might be TRBD1 or TRBD2, each matching 5 bases. Trimming took 6 bases from V and 6 from J, leaving 20 bases between them. Germline values: CDR1 MNHNS, CDR2 SASEGT. The CDR3 loop spans 15 amino acids. CDR3 sequence (DNA): TGTGCCAGCAGAGCTGGGGGTACGCCGGGGAAGACCCAGTACTTC. Translating gives CASRAGGTPGKTQYF.

Only a few counts were recorded for this clonotype. This sequence joins TRBV7-2 and TRBJ2-3, with 8 bases that match TRBD2. Germline assignment: CDR1 SGHTA and CDR2 FQGNSA. Germline trimming cut 0 bases from V and 4 bases from J; bases unmatched to any gene: 6. CDR3 size: 16 residues. CDR3 region: CASSLALGTSSDTQYF. DNA for the CDR3: TGTGCCAGCAGCTTAGCGCTCGGGACTAGTTCAGATACGCAGTATTTT. Full variable domain (rest looked up from reference TRBV7-2 and TRBJ2-3): GAGVSQSPSNKVTEKGKDVELRCDPISGHTALYWYRQSLGQGLEFLIYFQGNSAPDKSGLPSDRFSAERTGGSVSTLTIQRTQQEDSAVYLCASSLALGTSSDTQYFGPGTRLTVL.

This clonotype was counted between two and nine times. The chain has TRBV13 and TRBJ2-5, with TRBD2 matching 12 bases. V trimming: 5 bases; J trimming: 1 base; junction bases outside the gene matches: 8. Germline values: CDR1 PRHDT, CDR2 FYEKMQ (reference sequence). The CDR3 sequence is 17 residues long. CDR3 region: CASSPTRLAGAQETQYF. The CDR3 DNA reads as TGTGCCAGCAGCCCGACCCGACTAGCGGGGGCCCAAGAGACCCAGTACTTC.

There are many counts of this clonotype. V usage is TRBV30 and J usage is TRBJ1-1; D gene uncertain. The CDR3 loop spans 13 amino acids. Trimming took 2 bases from V and 0 from J, leaving 7 bases between them. Germline V gene sequence: CDR1 GTSNPN, CDR2 SVGIG (reference sequence). The CDR3 loop is CAWSREMNTEAFF. The CDR3 DNA reads TGTGCCTGGAGTAGAGAAATGAACACTGAAGCTTTCTTT.

The J gene is TRBJ1-1, the V gene TRBV6-2 or TRBV6-3; the match to TRBD1 covers 12 bases. Germline values: CDR1 MNHEY, CDR2 SVGEGT. J gave up 2 bases and V 7 bases, and 11 bases lay outside the gene matches. There are 17 residues in the CDR3. The CDR3 DNA sequence: TGTGCCAGCAAAAGTGCCGGGACAGGGGGCCTTAACACTGAAGCTTTCTTT. This encodes CASKSAGTGGLNTEAFF.